The 17 T cell receptor beta chains below all came from one sample that was sequenced in a study of T cell responses to AZD1222 COVID-19 vaccine. The assay was immunoSEQ multiplex PCR, and TCRdb's table has in-frame clones only and misses some. The table has fewer than 200,000 clones, 88% seen once. The sample was peripheral blood, taken 28 days after the second AZD1222 dose. Receptors were obtained from an adult who received the AZD1222 COVID-19 vaccine.

The V and J genes are TRBV27 and TRBJ2-7, with TRBD2 as a possible D gene (5 bases). Germline CDR1 MNHEY, CDR2 SMNVEV (reference sequence). Trimming pared 5 bases from V and 3 bases from J, leaving 17 bases between. The CDR3 has 15 residues. In DNA, the CDR3 is TGTGCCAGCAGTCCCGGAGGCTCGCCCCTCTACGAGCAGTACTTC. Translation: CASSPGGSPLYEQYF.

This rearrangement joins TRBV28 to TRBJ1-5; D is ambiguous. The CDR3 runs 16 residues. V dropped 7 bases and J dropped 6 bases, with 22 bases sitting between them. Per the germline V gene, CDR1 is MDHEN and CDR2 is SYDVKM. CDR3 protein: CASTQRHRWVGQPQHF. The CDR3 DNA follows: TGTGCCAGCACCCAACGACACCGTTGGGTAGGTCAGCCCCAGCATTTT.

V is TRBV28 and J is TRBJ2-7; D remains ambiguous. Deletions cut 6 bases from V and 2 bases from J, with 11 bases between. Germline CDR1 reads MDHEN; CDR2 reads SYDVKM. The CDR3 consists of 13 residues. The CDR3 DNA is TGTGCCAGCAGCACCGGGCCGACCTACGAGCAGTACTTC. It is translated as CASSTGPTYEQYF.

The chain recombines TRBV20-1 with TRBJ1-2; D may be TRBD1 (5 bases). Trimming removed 3 bases from V and 8 bases from J, with 10 bases in between. Germline values: CDR1 DFQATT, CDR2 SNEGSKA (reference sequence). The CDR3 has 11 residues. The CDR3 bases are TGCAGTGCTAGGTCCCCAGGGGGCTACACCTTC. Translated, it gives CSARSPGGYTF.

The rearrangement joins TRBV18 to TRBJ2-3; 12 nucleotides match TRBD2. Germline V gives CDR1 KGHSH, CDR2 LQKENI. This CDR3 has 16 amino acids. The junction had 5 bases not matched to a gene; V was cut back by 5 bases and J by 2 bases. This CDR3 is CASSDLAGGPTDTQYF. The CDR3 bases are TGTGCCAGCTCAGATCTAGCGGGAGGGCCCACAGATACGCAGTATTTT.

This chain connects TRBV11-3 to TRBJ2-1; D is uncertain. Trimming pared 4 bases from V and 5 bases from J, leaving 15 bases between. This CDR3 region has 15 residues. Germline lookup yields CDR1 SGHNT and CDR2 YENEEA. Here the CDR3 DNA reads TGTGCCAGCAGCTCTAGGGCAGGTAATGACAATGAGCAGTTCTTC. This translates into CASSSRAGNDNEQFF.

The chain has TRBV29-1 and TRBJ2-1; the D is unclear. CDR3 length: 12 residues. CDR1 SQVTM and CDR2 ANQGSEA come from the germline V gene. Trimming took off 3 bases at V and 8 bases at J, with 11 bases between the two ends. The CDR3 protein is CSVETPRDEQFF. As DNA, the CDR3 is TGCAGCGTTGAGACTCCCCGGGATGAGCAGTTCTTC.

The chain joins TRBV10-3 to TRBJ2-7; D remains ambiguous. CDR1 is ENHRY and CDR2 is SYGVKD in the germline V gene. Trimming removed 4 bases at V and 2 bases at J, with 3 bases between. The CDR3 is 11 residues long. The CDR3 DNA is TGTGCCATCAGTGTGGCCTACGAGCAGTACTTC. Its translation: CAISVAYEQYF.

The chain recombines TRBV7-9 with TRBJ2-7; the match to TRBD1 covers 7 bases. V lost 4 bases, J lost 3 bases, and 9 bases stayed unmatched. This CDR3 has 15 residues. Germline V lookup: CDR1 SEHNR, CDR2 FQNEAQ (reference sequence). CDR3 in amino acids: CASSSLRGSGYEQYF. DNA of the CDR3: TGTGCCAGCAGCTCACTCAGGGGGTCGGGCTACGAGCAGTACTTC.

The chain links TRBV28 to TRBJ2-7; no firm D call. CDR3 length: 10 residues. The V gene lost 1 base and the J gene lost 5 bases, with 0 bases spanning the gap. Germline V lookup: CDR1 MDHEN, CDR2 SYDVKM. The CDR3 DNA reads as TGTGCCAGCAGTTTATACGAGCAGTACTTC. As protein: CASSLYEQYF.

The chain recombines TRBV3-1 (or the pseudogene TRBV3-2) with TRBJ2-1; 13 nucleotides agree with TRBD2. CDR1 is LGHDT and CDR2 is YNNKEL in the germline V gene (reference sequence). The CDR3 contains 17 residues. J lost 4 bases, V lost 5 bases, and 8 bases had no gene match. DNA of the CDR3: TGTGCCAGCAGCGTAAGACTAGCGGGAGGTCTATACAATGAGCAGTTCTTC. Translated: CASSVRLAGGLYNEQFF.

V and J are TRBV27 and TRBJ2-7; 11 bases are shared with TRBD1. Germline V gene sequence: CDR1 MNHEY, CDR2 SMNVEV (reference sequence). The length of the CDR3 is 13 residues. V shed 6 bases and J 4 bases; nucleotides not matched to a gene: 2. The CDR3 spells CASSGTGGYEQYF. In nucleotides, the CDR3 is TGTGCCAGCAGCGGGACAGGGGGGTACGAGCAGTACTTC.

The chain is built from TRBV27 and TRBJ2-1; TRBD2 agrees at 13 bases. With V trimmed by 5 bases and J by 3 bases, 4 bases remained unmatched. The length of the CDR3 is 16 residues. CDR1 and CDR2 from the germline V gene are MNHEY and SMNVEV (reference sequence). CDR3 in DNA: TGTGCCAGCAGTCCGCGACTAGCGGGAGGCTACAATGAGCAGTTCTTC. Translated: CASSPRLAGGYNEQFF.

The chain employs TRBV7-9 and TRBJ2-7, with TRBD1 matching 7 bases. CDR3 size: 12 residues. The V segment lost 0 bases and the J segment 12 bases; nucleotides outside the gene matches: 5. The germline gives CDR1 SEHNR, CDR2 FQNEAQ (reference sequence). The CDR3, as DNA: TGTGCCAGCAGCTTAGCGCTAGGGGACAGGTACTTC. Translating it yields CASSLALGDRYF.

CDR3 sequence reads: CASSDGTLPYNEQFF. The CDR3 DNA follows: TGTGCCAGCAGTGATGGGACACTTCCCTACAATGAGCAGTTCTTC. V is TRBV2 and J is TRBJ2-1; D perhaps matches TRBD1 (6 bases). There are 15 residues in the CDR3. Deletions cut 3 bases from V and 2 bases from J, with 11 bases between. Germline CDR1 reads SNHLY; CDR2 reads FYNNEI.

The rearrangement uses TRBV19 and TRBJ2-7; TRBD2 is a possible D gene (5 bases). Germline lookup yields CDR1 LNHDA and CDR2 SQIVND (reference sequence). The CDR3 is made up of 13 amino acids. V dropped 1 base and J dropped 7 bases, with 11 bases sitting between them. This chain's CDR3 is CASSIAGSGEQYF. For the CDR3, the DNA is TGTGCCAGTAGTATAGCGGGAAGCGGTGAGCAGTACTTC.

This sequence joins TRBV27 and TRBJ2-2; 7 bases are shared with TRBD2. This CDR3 has 17 amino acids. Germline V gene data show CDR1 as MNHEY and CDR2 as SMNVEV (reference sequence). V lost 6 bases, J lost 1 base, and 11 bases stayed unmatched. The CDR3 DNA follows: TGTGCCAGCAGCCTCCTCTCTAGCGGCAAGAACACCGGGGAGCTGTTTTTT. As protein: CASSLLSSGKNTGELFF.